This T cell receptor beta chain was identified during a study of patients and donors after allogeneic stem cell transplantation. TCRdb re-called the RT-PCR reads through MiXCR, storing one row per CDR3 protein. The table shows approximately 150,000 distinct CDR3 sequences, with 24% occurring only once. J lost 5 bases, V lost 2 bases, and 3 bases had no gene match. This CDR3 is built from 13 residues. The germline CDR1 and CDR2 sequences are SGHRS and YFSETQ. This clonotype originated in a human donor who was either an allogeneic HSCT recipient or a stem cell or donor lymphocyte infusion donor (not recorded which). It is not recorded whose cells these are; they may come from a transplant donor. This rearrangement joins TRBV5-1 to TRBJ1-1; 7 nucleotides match TRBD1. Sequences were obtained from blood, either unsorted or a sorted T cell fraction (not recorded which). This CDR3 reads CASSFTGETEAFF. The CDR3 DNA sequence: TGCGCCAGCAGCTTCACAGGGGAGACTGAAGCTTTCTTT.